The entry that follows covers one T cell receptor beta chain sequence. This record comes from a study of blood T cell repertoires in COVID-19. For the study at large: Samples representing acute and convalescent COVID-19 were sourced from the United States, Italy and Spain. Nucleic acid was either cDNA or gDNA, and it came from T cells, B-cell-depleted T cells, or PBMCs.

The CDR3 sequence is 13 residues long. Original handling: It was from reference gene primer amplification that nucleated cell counts were estimated. Some clones are missing from TCRdb's copy, which holds only in-frame ones; the method was immunoSEQ multiplex PCR. The DNA was the basis for D and trimming; V, J and clone size are from that table. The sample lists about 88,000 clones; approximately 91% were seen once. This chain connects TRBV21-1 to TRBJ1-1; the D call in the table, TRBD1, was not verified against the DNA. TRBV21-1 is a documented pseudogene. The TCR was taken from a man between 60 and 70 years old with acute or convalescent COVID-19. Sequenced input: peripheral blood. The CDR3 spells CASTVQMNTEAFF. The DNA for the CDR3 is TGTGCCAGCACTGTCCAGATGAACACTGAAGCTTTCTTT.